Presented here are 27 T cell receptor beta chains from one specimen sequenced in a study of cytomegalovirus exposure and HLA in healthy donors. Primers for the PCR totalled 60 Vbeta and 13 Jbeta. Clones were sequenced by immunoSEQ multiplex PCR, and TCRdb holds only the in-frame ones, with some missing. Of about 190,000 clones in the sample, roughly 74% were seen once. Sequencing was done on a sample of PBMCs. All receptors come from a woman in her twenties or thirties in good health and CMV-seropositive.

This chain links TRBV6-5 with TRBJ2-3; 7 nucleotides line up with TRBD1. Germline V gene data show CDR1 as MNHEY and CDR2 as SVGAGI. The V gene end was trimmed by 6 bases and the J gene end by 5 bases; junction bases not matched to a gene: 8. The CDR3 is made up of 14 amino acids. In DNA form, the CDR3 reads TGTGCCAGCAGCGCCCGAACAGGGGTAGATACGCAGTATTTT. Its protein product is CASSARTGVDTQYF.

The genes are TRBV5-4 and TRBJ2-1, with TRBD2 matching over 10 bases. The CDR3 is 15 residues long. Per germline, CDR1 SGHNT and CDR2 YYREEE (reference sequence). V was clipped by 4 bases and J by 10 bases; unmatched bases: 11. CDR3 in DNA: TGTGCCAGCAGCACCACTAGCGGGAACTTTGGAGAGCAGTTCTTC. It specifies CASSTTSGNFGEQFF. The full variable domain, with the rest looked up from reference TRBV5-4 and TRBJ2-1, is ETGVTQSPTHLIKTRGQQVTLRCSSQSGHNTVSWYQQALGQGPQFIFQYYREEENGRGNFPPRFSGLQFPNYSSELNVNALELDDSALYLCASSTTSGNFGEQFFGPGTRLTVL.

V usage is TRBV9 and J usage is TRBJ1-4, with D unresolved. CDR1 and CDR2 (germline): SGDLS, YYNGEE. CDR3 length equals 14 residues. V lost 4 bases and J 0 bases, leaving 7 bases between the germline ends. CDR3 sequence (DNA): TGTGCCAGCAGCACAGTTGCAACTAATGAAAAACTGTTTTTT. Amino acids: CASSTVATNEKLFF.

The chain links TRBV2 to TRBJ1-5, with TRBD1 identical over 9 bases. V lost 6 bases to trimming and J lost 0 bases; unmatched junction nucleotides: 12. The CDR3 covers 18 residues. Per germline, CDR1 SNHLY and CDR2 FYNNEI. The CDR3 spells CASRRTATGGNSNQPQHF. The CDR3 DNA sequence: TGTGCCAGCAGGAGAACTGCTACAGGGGGCAATAGCAATCAGCCCCAGCATTTT. Looking up the rest from reference TRBV2 and TRBJ1-5 gives the full variable domain: EPEVTQTPSHQVTQMGQEVILRCVPISNHLYFYWYRQILGQKVEFLVSFYNNEISEKSEIFDDQFSVERPDGSNFTLKIRSTKLEDSAMYFCASRRTATGGNSNQPQHFGDGTRLSIL.

The rearrangement joins TRBV18 to TRBJ2-5, with 7 nucleotides matching TRBD2. Trimming cost V 4 bases and J 3 bases; bases outside gene matches: 8. Germline V lookup: CDR1 KGHSH, CDR2 LQKENI. The CDR3 loop spans 15 amino acids. The DNA for the CDR3 is TGTGCCAGCTCACTTCCGACGGGAGGCGAAGAGACCCAGTACTTC. Amino acids: CASSLPTGGEETQYF.

The chain recombines TRBV6-5 with TRBJ2-7, with TRBD1 identical over 8 bases. The CDR3 is made up of 14 amino acids. CDR1 is MNHEY and CDR2 is SVGAGI in the germline V gene. V shed 5 bases, J shed 5 bases, and the junction held 8 bases outside the gene matches. The CDR3 DNA reads as TGTGCCAGCAGTCTGAGGACAGGGTGGGACGAGCAGTACTTC. Translated: CASSLRTGWDEQYF.

The rearrangement joins TRBV6-5 to TRBJ1-5; D is perhaps TRBD1 (5 bases). Trimming left V 10 bases short and J 4 bases short, with 17 bases between. The CDR3 covers 14 residues. Germline CDR1 reads MNHEY; CDR2 reads SVGAGI. This CDR3 reads CATRGLKVNQPQHF. The CDR3 DNA follows: TGTGCCACCCGGGGACTTAAAGTAAATCAGCCCCAGCATTTT.

J is TRBJ1-1 and V is TRBV6-1, with D unclear. In germline, CDR1 is MNHNS, CDR2 SASEGT. The CDR3 has 13 amino acids. V dropped 6 bases and J dropped 11 bases, with 19 bases sitting between them. In DNA, the CDR3 is TGTGCCAGCAGCCTAAAACTTACTCGTTCGGCTTTCTTT. Translating it yields CASSLKLTRSAFF.

This sequence joins TRBV5-6 and TRBJ2-3, with TRBD2 as a possible D gene (6 bases). The CDR3 totals 14 residues. The V and J ends lost 3 bases and 0 bases respectively, with 8 bases between them. CDR1 and CDR2 (germline): SGHDT, YYEEEE. The CDR3 coding sequence is TGTGCCAGCAGCTACGGAGGGAGCACAGATACGCAGTATTTT. As protein: CASSYGGSTDTQYF. Drawing the rest from reference TRBV5-6 and TRBJ2-3, the complete variable domain is DAGVTQSPTHLIKTRGQQVTLRCSPKSGHDTVSWYQQALGQGPQFIFQYYEEEERQRGNFPDRFSGHQFPNYSSELNVNALLLGDSALYLCASSYGGSTDTQYFGPGTRLTVL.

This clone was counted a few times. V is TRBV4-3 and J is TRBJ2-5, with D perhaps matching TRBD2 (5 bases). The J call is doubtful: the DNA matches TRBJ2-7 better. This CDR3 is built from 13 residues. Germline V gene sequence: CDR1 LGHNA, CDR2 YSLEER. CDR3 bases: TGCGCCAGCAGCCAATGGTCGGGGTACGAGCAGTACTTC. Translating gives CASSQWSGYEQYF.

The CDR3 sequence is CASSLQGRTDTQYF. As DNA, the CDR3 is TGCGCCAGCAGCCTGCAGGGCCGCACAGATACGCAGTATTTT. This rearrangement joins TRBV4-1 to TRBJ2-3, with D possibly being TRBD1 (5 bases). The V gene's germline CDR1 is MGHRA and CDR2 YSYEKL. Trimming pared 4 bases from V and 1 base from J, leaving 9 bases between. The CDR3 contains 14 residues.

The J gene is TRBJ2-7, the V gene TRBV6-5; TRBD1 aligns across 8 bases. The CDR3 totals 15 residues. Germline V gene data show CDR1 as MNHEY and CDR2 as SVGAGI. With 5 bases clipped from V and 2 bases from J, the junction kept 8 bases outside the gene matches. In nucleotides, the CDR3 is TGTGCCAGCAGTCGAACCGGGACAGGAGCCTACGAGCAGTACTTC. Translation: CASSRTGTGAYEQYF.

There are a few counts of this clone. The genes are TRBV7-2 and TRBJ1-6; 7 bases map to TRBD1. V gave up 5 bases and J gave up 7 bases; unmatched junction bases: 5. The CDR3 totals 14 residues. Germline assignment: CDR1 SGHTA and CDR2 FQGNSA. CDR3 bases: TGTGCCAGCAGCATAGACAGGGTGAATTCACCCCTCCACTTT. Its protein product is CASSIDRVNSPLHF.

V and J are TRBV4-2 and TRBJ2-1; 14 nucleotides agree with TRBD2. Per the germline V gene, CDR1 is LGHNA and CDR2 is YNFKEQ. V shed 4 bases, J shed 4 bases, and the junction held 3 bases outside the gene matches. CDR3 length equals 16 residues. The chain's CDR3 is CASSPRTSGRYNEQFF. The CDR3 nucleotides are TGTGCCAGCAGCCCACGGACTAGCGGGAGGTACAATGAGCAGTTCTTC.

The chain combines TRBV28 with TRBJ2-7, with 13 bases aligning to TRBD2. The germline V gene encodes CDR1 MDHEN and CDR2 SYDVKM. There are 18 residues in the CDR3. DNA of the CDR3: TGTGCAAGCGGGCCTCAGGGACTAGCGGGAAGAGTTTTTTACGAGCAGTACTTC. This encodes CASGPQGLAGRVFYEQYF.

The CDR3 reads CASSLTATSTDTQYF. Written as DNA, the CDR3 is TGTGCCAGCAGCTTGACAGCGACTAGCACAGATACGCAGTATTTT. The J gene is TRBJ2-3, the V gene TRBV13; a weak D match, TRBD1 (5 bases). The V gene lost 3 bases and the J gene lost 0 bases, with 10 bases spanning the gap. Germline assignment: CDR1 PRHDT and CDR2 FYEKMQ (reference sequence). The CDR3 is made up of 15 amino acids.

The CDR3 nucleotides are TGCGCCAGCAGCTTGGTGGGGGGGAAGAACACTGAAGCTTTCTTT. This translates into CASSLVGGKNTEAFF. The J gene is TRBJ1-1, the V gene TRBV5-1; D is perhaps TRBD1 (5 bases). Per the germline V gene, CDR1 is SGHRS and CDR2 is YFSETQ. V gave up 0 bases and J gave up 1 base, with 10 bases separating them. This CDR3 has 15 residues.

The J gene is TRBJ1-2, the V gene TRBV14, with D possibly TRBD1 on 5 matching bases. V shed 1 base and J shed 8 bases, with 11 bases lying between them. CDR1 and CDR2 from the germline V gene are SGHDN and FVKESK. CDR3 length equals 13 residues. This CDR3 reads CASSQVTGGGYTF. CDR3 DNA: TGTGCCAGCAGCCAAGTAACAGGCGGCGGCTACACCTTC. Full variable domain (missing parts from reference TRBV14 and TRBJ1-2): EAGVTQFPSHSVIEKGQTVTLRCDPISGHDNLYWYRRVMGKEIKFLLHFVKESKQDESGMPNNRFLAERTGGTYSTLKVQPAELEDSGVYFCASSQVTGGGYTFGSGTRLTVV.

The rearrangement uses TRBV5-1 and TRBJ2-5; the match to TRBD1 covers 7 bases. The CDR3 is 13 residues long. J lost 5 bases, V lost 4 bases, and 5 bases had no gene match. Germline V lookup: CDR1 SGHRS, CDR2 YFSETQ. The CDR3 loop is CASSPDRVETQYF. Written as DNA, the CDR3 is TGCGCCAGCAGCCCCGACAGGGTGGAGACCCAGTACTTC.

This clone was seen more than once but under ten times. In nucleotides, the CDR3 is TGTGCCAGCAGCACCTCCCCGGGACAGAGCACAGATACGCAGTATTTT. Its translation: CASSTSPGQSTDTQYF. The V call is TRBV2, the J call TRBJ2-3, with TRBD1 matching 7 bases. V shed 6 bases, J shed 0 bases, and the junction held 9 bases outside the gene matches. The CDR3 consists of 16 residues. CDR1 SNHLY and CDR2 FYNNEI come from the germline V gene.

The chain uses TRBV4-1 and TRBJ2-1; TRBD2 might be the D (6 bases). Per germline, CDR1 MGHRA and CDR2 YSYEKL. This CDR3 is built from 15 residues. The V end was cut by 1 base, the J end by 5 bases, with 12 bases between. CDR3 sequence: CASSQVGGFDNEQFF. CDR3 DNA: TGCGCCAGCAGCCAAGTCGGGGGATTCGACAATGAGCAGTTCTTC.

The V call is TRBV29-1, the J call TRBJ1-2; D gene uncertain. The CDR3 runs to 16 residues. The germline V gene has CDR1 SQVTM and CDR2 ANQGSEA. The V end was cut by 5 bases, the J end by 1 base, with 20 bases between. CDR3 amino acids: CSVLLPGSVNNYGYTF. As DNA, the CDR3 is TGCAGCGTTCTCCTTCCGGGAAGCGTAAATAACTATGGCTACACCTTC.

This clone was seen a few times. The same CDR3 is also encoded by other DNA sequences in this sample. V and J are TRBV5-1 and TRBJ1-4; D not certain. CDR1 and CDR2 (germline): SGHRS, YFSETQ. Trimming left V 2 bases short and J 5 bases short, with 7 bases between. The CDR3 sequence is 13 residues long. The CDR3 here is CASSLGGNEKLFF. Here the CDR3 DNA reads TGCGCCAGCAGCTTAGGCGGGAATGAAAAACTGTTTTTT.

The CDR3 region has the DNA TGTGCCAGCAGCTTAGCAGGGGGAACCTACGGCTACACCTTC. Translation: CASSLAGGTYGYTF. This chain connects TRBV7-3 to TRBJ1-2, with 7 bases that match TRBD1. Germline V gene data show CDR1 as SGHTA and CDR2 as FQGTGA. V lost 2 bases and J lost 8; bases outside the gene matches: 8. This CDR3 contains 14 residues.

In this sample, this clone turned up once. The genes are TRBV5-8 and TRBJ2-1; D call uncertain. CDR3 length: 11 amino acids. V was trimmed by 0 bases and J by 8 bases, leaving 3 bases between them. Germline lookup yields CDR1 SGHTS and CDR2 YDEGEE. CDR3 sequence: CASSLAYEQFF. The CDR3 coding sequence is TGTGCCAGCAGCTTGGCTTATGAGCAGTTCTTC.

V and J are TRBV6-1 and TRBJ1-1, with 8 bases matching TRBD1. This CDR3 comprises 15 residues. CDR1 is MNHNS, CDR2 SASEGT, per germline. Germline trimming cut 8 bases from V and 3 bases from J; bases unmatched to any gene: 11. This CDR3 reads CASGGGRGRHTEAFF. The CDR3 coding sequence is TGTGCCAGCGGGGGGGGCAGGGGGCGCCACACTGAAGCTTTCTTT.

The V gene is TRBV27, the J gene TRBJ2-2; weak D call: TRBD1 (5 bases). Trimming removed 2 bases at V and 2 bases at J, with 9 bases between. Germline V lookup: CDR1 MNHEY, CDR2 SMNVEV (reference sequence). The CDR3 spans 15 residues. The CDR3 sequence is CASSLGRVNTGELFF. The CDR3 DNA is TGTGCCAGCAGTTTAGGCAGGGTCAACACCGGGGAGCTGTTTTTT.